This T cell receptor (beta chain) is drawn from a study of a mutant IDH1 vaccine in newly diagnosed glioma. Looking at the study overall: The initiation of vaccination occurred 4-6 weeks after radiotherapy alone, or with temozolomide cycles. Earlier therapy was either radiotherapy, temozolomide, or both, and most got both.

Regarding time point: week 47, end of study. Every vaccine dose comprised 300 ug of mutant IDH1 20-mer peptide plus topical imiquimod. Patients came in for eight vaccinations, in weeks 1, 3, 5, 7, 11, 15, 19 and 23. Clones were read by immunoSEQ multiplex PCR, and TCRdb kept only the in-frame ones, dropping some. Of about 94,000 clones listed, roughly 90% were seen once; the top ten hold 0.7% to 0.95%. In regard to this clone: The antigen remains undetermined.

Germline CDR1 and CDR2: SQVTM and ANQGSEA. The V end was cut by 3 bases, the J end by 8 bases, with 14 bases between. The length of the CDR3 is 13 residues. This specimen consisted of PBMCs, obtained from a glioma patient whose treatment included an IDH1 peptide vaccine. The chain joins TRBV29-1 to TRBJ2-1, with D uncertain. The receptor comes from a woman aged 45-59 years with glioma. This CDR3 reads CSVDVALGDEQFF. Written as DNA, the CDR3 is TGCAGCGTTGATGTAGCCCTAGGCGATGAGCAGTTCTTC.